The 16 T cell receptor beta chains below all came from one sample that was sequenced in a study of blood T cells in healthy people across ages. Primers used in a second PCR of roughly 7 to 12 cycles were a sample-barcoded 5' primer and a J-beta primer mix. TCRdb re-called the 5' RACE reads through MiXCR, storing one row per CDR3 protein. The sample includes about 580,000 distinct CDR3 sequences, around 48% of them seen just once. Sequencing was done on a sample of blood. Source of these receptors: an elderly man in good health.

Only a few counts were recorded for this clonotype. The V gene is TRBV20-1, the J gene TRBJ2-3; 14 bases align to TRBD2. The CDR3 covers 18 residues. Germline CDR1 DFQATT, CDR2 SNEGSKA (reference sequence). Trimming took 5 bases from V and 0 from J; bases not matched to a gene: 10. CDR3 in DNA: TGCAGTGCTCGCAAGACTAGCGGGGGGGGAAGGAGCACAGATACGCAGTATTTT. The encoded protein is CSARKTSGGGRSTDTQYF.

There are a few counts of this clonotype. The chain recombines TRBV7-2 with TRBJ2-1; D is unclear. The V and J ends lost 10 bases and 8 bases respectively, with 18 bases between them. CDR3 length: 13 amino acids. Germline V gene data show CDR1 as SGHTA and CDR2 as FQGNSA. CDR3 DNA: TGTGCCACGAGCGCGCGCGGCGGCGATGAGCAGTTCTTC. Encoded protein: CATSARGGDEQFF.

The chain combines TRBV7-9 with TRBJ2-1; TRBD2 aligns across 10 bases. V gave up 2 bases and J gave up 5 bases; unmatched junction bases: 6. The CDR3 has 16 amino acids. In germline, CDR1 is SEHNR, CDR2 FQNEAQ (reference sequence). Here the CDR3 reads CASSLSLAGAHNEQFF. The CDR3 region has the DNA TGTGCCAGCAGCTTATCTCTAGCGGGAGCCCACAATGAGCAGTTCTTC.

This chain links TRBV4-2 with TRBJ2-1; 9 bases fit TRBD2. This CDR3 has 15 residues. The ends lost 4 bases at V and 7 bases at J; junction bases unmatched: 8. The germline V gene has CDR1 LGHNA and CDR2 YNFKEQ. The CDR3 DNA is TGTGCCAGCAGCCCGGGGAGCGGGGGGCCTAATGAGCAGTTCTTC. It specifies CASSPGSGGPNEQFF.

This chain joins TRBV20-1 and TRBJ1-5; D not resolved. This CDR3 spans 16 amino acids. CDR1 is DFQATT and CDR2 is SNEGSKA in the germline V gene (reference sequence). The ends were cut back, 6 bases at V and 3 bases at J, with 21 bases in the middle. The CDR3, as DNA: TGCAGTGCACAAAAGCGCCTGGGCCTGACCAATCAGCCCCAGCATTTT. Translated, it gives CSAQKRLGLTNQPQHF.

CDR3 residues: CASSPGTDNQPQHF. CDR3 sequence (DNA): TGCGCCAGCAGCCCGGGGACAGACAATCAGCCCCAGCATTTT. The chain couples TRBV5-1 to TRBJ1-5; 7 bases match TRBD1. The germline gives CDR1 SGHRS, CDR2 YFSETQ. The J segment lost 3 bases and the V segment lost 4 bases, leaving 4 bases of the junction unmatched. The CDR3 is 14 amino acids.

The V and J genes are TRBV5-1 and TRBJ2-1, with D tentatively TRBD1 or TRBD2 (6 bases each). The CDR3 has 14 amino acids. CDR1 is SGHRS, CDR2 YFSETQ, per germline. Trimming pared 2 bases from V and 8 bases from J, leaving 14 bases between. CDR3 bases: TGCGCCAGCAGCTTCGGGGGCAGGGTTTATGAGCAGTTCTTC. It encodes CASSFGGRVYEQFF.

The rearrangement links TRBV27 to TRBJ1-4; 9 bases are shared with TRBD1. The CDR3 spans 16 residues. The J segment lost 10 bases and the V segment lost 5 bases, leaving 14 bases of the junction unmatched. Germline V gene data show CDR1 as MNHEY and CDR2 as SMNVEV (reference sequence). CDR3 loop: CASSPPRTGDLGKLFF. The CDR3 region has the DNA TGTGCCAGCAGTCCCCCAAGGACAGGGGATCTCGGAAAACTGTTTTTT.

A remark on this clonotype: Germline is not matched at one junction end, which may reflect a read error. The chain combines TRBV7-2 with TRBJ2-1; 7 bases are a match to TRBD2. The CDR3 consists of 15 residues. Germline V CDR1 and CDR2: SGHTA, FQGNSA. The CDR3 sequence: CASSLVGAGYNEQFF. The CDR3 DNA is TGCGCCAGCAGCTTGGTGGGAGCGGGGTACAATGAGCAGTTCTTC.

This chain joins TRBV3-1 and TRBJ2-5; either TRBD1 or TRBD2 may fit D (5 bases each). The V gene's germline CDR1 is LGHDT and CDR2 YNNKEL (reference sequence). The CDR3 has 14 residues. Trimming pared 2 bases from V and 4 bases from J, leaving 11 bases between. This chain's CDR3 is CASSQRGASETQYF. CDR3 in DNA: TGTGCCAGCAGCCAACGGGGCGCATCAGAGACCCAGTACTTC.

The CDR3 DNA reads TGTGCCAGTAGCCTAGGCCAGACAGGGGGCGAGCAGTACTTC. Its protein is CASSLGQTGGEQYF. This chain links TRBV7-9 with TRBJ2-5, with 9 bases matching TRBD1. The DNA matches TRBJ2-7 better at its end, which makes the J call doubtful. The CDR3 covers 14 residues. CDR1 and CDR2 from the germline V gene are SEHNR and FQNEAQ (reference sequence).

V usage is TRBV9 and J usage is TRBJ2-4; D is perhaps TRBD2 (6 bases). The J call may be wrong; the DNA end is better matched by TRBJ2-7. Germline values: CDR1 SGDLS, CDR2 YYNGEE. The CDR3 loop spans 14 amino acids. The chain's CDR3 is CASGSGLSSYEQYF. CDR3 in DNA: TGTGCCAGCGGATCGGGACTCTCCTCCTACGAGCAGTACTTC.

The sample holds a few counts of this clonotype. The chain employs TRBV3-1 and TRBJ2-3; the D gene is possibly TRBD2 (6 bases). The CDR3 extends over 16 amino acids. Germline V gene sequence: CDR1 LGHDT, CDR2 YNNKEL (reference sequence). Between the trimmed V and J ends, which lost 4 bases and 0 bases, there was a span of 14 bases. The CDR3 reads CASSPGGGFSTDTQYF. For the CDR3, the DNA is TGTGCCAGCAGCCCCGGGGGAGGCTTTAGCACAGATACGCAGTATTTT.

The V gene is TRBV7-2, the J gene TRBJ2-5; D is perhaps TRBD1 (5 bases). This CDR3 spans 16 amino acids. Germline assignment: CDR1 SGHTA and CDR2 FQGNSA. V lost 8 bases and J 2 bases, leaving 21 bases between the germline ends. CDR3 nucleotide sequence: TGTGCCAGCTCCGCCGAGATAGGTCCAGGGCAAGAGACCCAGTACTTC. This gives the protein CASSAEIGPGQETQYF.

CDR3 DNA: TGCAGTGCTAGCCCGGGAACGGGGGATGTCGGCACAGATACGCAGTATTTT. It codes for CSASPGTGDVGTDTQYF. This chain uses TRBV20-1 with TRBJ2-3, with D perhaps matching TRBD2 (6 bases). The CDR3 sequence is 17 residues long. Trimming cost V 3 bases and J 1 base, with 20 bases left between them. CDR1 and CDR2 (germline): DFQATT, SNEGSKA (reference sequence).

This clonotype was counted between two and nine times. V usage is TRBV20-1 and J usage is TRBJ2-1; the D is unclear. This CDR3 contains 14 residues. CDR1 is DFQATT, CDR2 SNEGSKA, per germline (reference sequence). V lost 1 base and J 5 bases, leaving 12 bases between the germline ends. The CDR3 nucleotides read TGCAGTGCTAGAGTGTACGCGGCCCACAATGAGCAGTTCTTC. Encoded protein: CSARVYAAHNEQFF.